A selection of T cell receptor beta chains follows, all from one sample in a study of T cell repertoires in cytomegalovirus infection. TCRdb independently ran MiXCR on the reads; one entry per CDR3 protein. Of 200,000 or so distinct CDR3 sequences listed, about 21% are singletons. Sequencing was carried out using PBMCs. The receptors were sampled from a human donor in good health (CMV status not recorded). Some clones in this sample may be carry-over from other donors' samples. Both conserved end residues are part of each CDR3. The D gene is left open where the match is weak. A clone size is listed for some rows: how often the clone was seen (once, few, many), or a class if it is expanded.

V gene	J gene	D gene	clone size	CDR3 protein	CDR3 DNA
TRBV28	TRBJ2-7	-	few	CASSLGRSGGQYF	TGTGCCAGCAGTTTGGGTCGGTCCGGAGGGCAGTACTTC
TRBV7-3	TRBJ2-3	TRBD1	few	CASNPGQGASDTQYF	TGTGCCAGCAACCCGGGACAGGGGGCCTCAGATACGCAGTATTTT
TRBV5-1	TRBJ1-2	-	-	CASSVDSAPWGYTF	TGCGCCAGCAGCGTGGACAGTGCGCCCTGGGGCTACACCTTC
TRBV7-3	TRBJ1-1	TRBD1	-	CASSSQGARTEAFF	TGTGCCAGCAGCTCACAGGGGGCGCGTACTGAAGCTTTCTTT
TRBV6-1	TRBJ2-3	-	-	CASRVGSYTDTQYF	TGTGCCAGCAGGGTGGGGTCCTACACAGATACGCAGTATTTT
TRBV12-3/TRBV12-4	TRBJ1-2	-	-	CASRSPGSGYTF	TGTGCCAGCAGGTCCCCCGGGAGCGGCTACACCTTC
TRBV20-1	TRBJ1-6	TRBD1	few	CSARAGTGGSPLHF	TGCAGTGCCCGCGCCGGGACAGGGGGCTCACCCCTCCACTTT
TRBV5-6	TRBJ2-3	-	many	CASSLGEVRRGSTDTQYF	TGTGCCAGCAGCTTGGGAGAAGTTCGGAGGGGGAGCACAGATACGCAGTATTTT
TRBV5-1	TRBJ2-5	TRBD2	many	CASSLTSAQETQYF	TGCGCCAGCAGCCTGACTAGCGCCCAAGAGACCCAGTACTTC
TRBV11-3	TRBJ2-1	-	-	CASGGAGPYEQFF	TGTGCCAGTGGGGGGGCAGGGCCGTATGAGCAGTTCTTC
TRBV7-2	TRBJ2-2	-	many	CASTTGPTGELFF	TGTGCCAGCACCACGGGACCCACCGGGGAGCTGTTTTTT
TRBV28	TRBJ1-1	-	few	CASGMTEPNTEAFF	TGTGCCAGCGGAATGACGGAACCTAACACTGAAGCTTTCTTT
TRBV27	TRBJ2-7	TRBD2	few	CASSLSGASGSYYEQYF	TGTGCCAGCAGTTTATCCGGGGCTAGCGGGAGTTATTACGAGCAGTACTTC
TRBV6-5	TRBJ1-3	-	-	CASRSPGGNTIYF	TGTGCCAGCAGGAGCCCAGGTGGAAACACCATATATTTT
TRBV27	TRBJ1-1	-	few	CASRIFLGNTEAFF	TGTGCCAGCAGAATCTTCCTGGGGAACACTGAAGCTTTCTTT
TRBV19	TRBJ1-2	-	few	CASIQGAANYGYTF	TGTGCCAGTATCCAGGGCGCGGCTAACTATGGCTACACCTTC
TRBV6-2/TRBV6-3	TRBJ2-7	TRBD1	-	CASSPGTVKNEQYF	TGTGCCAGCAGCCCCGGGACAGTAAAGAACGAGCAGTACTTC
TRBV19	TRBJ1-1	TRBD1	few	CASTIRQGFEAFF	TGTGCCAGTACCATACGACAGGGCTTTGAAGCTTTCTTT
TRBV6-6	TRBJ2-7	-	-	CASRYSVQKAYEQYF	TGTGCCAGCAGATACTCGGTCCAGAAGGCCTACGAGCAGTACTTC
TRBV23-1	TRBJ2-3	TRBD1	-	CASSSADRGWSADTQYF	TGCGCCAGCAGCTCGGCTGACAGGGGTTGGAGCGCAGATACGCAGTATTTT
TRBV7-6	TRBJ2-7	-	few	CASSSTRRVEEQYF	TGTGCCAGCAGCTCGACTCGGAGAGTGGAAGAGCAGTACTTC
TRBV6-1	TRBJ2-2	TRBD1	many	CASDTMTGGPGELFF	TGTGCCAGCGATACCATGACAGGGGGCCCCGGGGAGCTGTTTTTT
TRBV29-1	TRBJ2-2	-	-	CSVAVKVGSGELFF	TGCAGCGTTGCAGTAAAAGTCGGGTCCGGGGAGCTGTTTTTT